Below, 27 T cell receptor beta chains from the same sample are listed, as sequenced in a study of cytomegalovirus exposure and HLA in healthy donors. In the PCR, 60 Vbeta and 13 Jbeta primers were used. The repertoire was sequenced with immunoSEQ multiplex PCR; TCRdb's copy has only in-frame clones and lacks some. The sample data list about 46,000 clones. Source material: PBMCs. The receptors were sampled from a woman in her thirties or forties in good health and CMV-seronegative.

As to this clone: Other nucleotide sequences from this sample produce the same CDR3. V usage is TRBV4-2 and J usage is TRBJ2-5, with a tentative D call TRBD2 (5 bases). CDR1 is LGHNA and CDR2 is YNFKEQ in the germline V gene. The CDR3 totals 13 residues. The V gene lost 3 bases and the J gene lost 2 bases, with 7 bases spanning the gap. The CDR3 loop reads CASSQREQETQYF. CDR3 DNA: TGTGCCAGCAGCCAGAGGGAGCAAGAGACCCAGTACTTC.

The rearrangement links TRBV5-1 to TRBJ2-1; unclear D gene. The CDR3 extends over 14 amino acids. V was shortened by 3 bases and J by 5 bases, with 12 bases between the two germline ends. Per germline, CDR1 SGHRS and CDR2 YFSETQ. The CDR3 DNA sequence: TGCGCCAGCAGCTCGTTTGAATGGCACAATGAGCAGTTCTTC. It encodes CASSSFEWHNEQFF.

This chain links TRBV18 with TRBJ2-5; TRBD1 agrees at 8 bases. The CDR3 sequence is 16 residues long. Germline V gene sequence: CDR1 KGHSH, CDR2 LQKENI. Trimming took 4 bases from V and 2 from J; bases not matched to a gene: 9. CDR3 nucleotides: TGTGCCAGCTCACGGACAGGGAGCCCCTTACAAGAGACCCAGTACTTC. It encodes CASSRTGSPLQETQYF.

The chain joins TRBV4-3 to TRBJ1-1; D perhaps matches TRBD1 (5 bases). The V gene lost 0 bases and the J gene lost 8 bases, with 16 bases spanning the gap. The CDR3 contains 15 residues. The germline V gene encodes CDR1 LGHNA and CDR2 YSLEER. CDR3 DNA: TGCGCCAGCAGCCAAGATCGTGGGGCACGGGGGGAAGCTTTCTTT. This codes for CASSQDRGARGEAFF.

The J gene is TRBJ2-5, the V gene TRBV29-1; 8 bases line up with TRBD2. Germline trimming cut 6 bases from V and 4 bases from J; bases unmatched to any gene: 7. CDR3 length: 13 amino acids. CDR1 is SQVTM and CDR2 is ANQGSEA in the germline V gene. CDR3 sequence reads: CSVGAGVTETQYF. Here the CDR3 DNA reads TGCAGCGTGGGAGCGGGAGTCACAGAGACCCAGTACTTC.

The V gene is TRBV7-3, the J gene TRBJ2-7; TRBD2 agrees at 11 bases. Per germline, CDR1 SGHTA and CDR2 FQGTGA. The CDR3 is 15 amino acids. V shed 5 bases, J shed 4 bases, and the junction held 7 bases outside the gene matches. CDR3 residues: CASSLSGTSGYEQYF. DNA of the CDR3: TGTGCCAGCAGCCTCTCCGGGACTAGCGGATACGAGCAGTACTTC.

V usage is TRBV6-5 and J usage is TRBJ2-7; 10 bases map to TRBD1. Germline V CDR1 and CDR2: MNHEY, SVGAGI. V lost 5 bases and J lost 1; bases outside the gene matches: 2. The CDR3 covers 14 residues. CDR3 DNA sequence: TGTGCCAGCAGTGACAGGGGGCGATCCTACGAGCAGTACTTC. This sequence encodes CASSDRGRSYEQYF.

CDR3 in amino acids: CAITGTGEYGYTF. The CDR3 DNA sequence: TGTGCCATCACTGGAACAGGGGAATATGGCTACACCTTC. This chain connects TRBV10-3 to TRBJ1-2, with TRBD1 matching 7 bases. There are 13 residues in the CDR3. V gave up 7 bases and J gave up 5 bases; unmatched junction bases: 7. Germline V CDR1 and CDR2: ENHRY, SYGVKD.

CDR3 nucleotide sequence: TGTGCCAGCAGCTTAGCGGGAGGGCCCTACAATGAGCAGTTCTTC. It translates to CASSLAGGPYNEQFF. V usage is TRBV7-9 and J usage is TRBJ2-1, with 7 nucleotides matching TRBD2. This CDR3 is 15 amino acids long. CDR1 SEHNR and CDR2 FQNEAQ come from the germline V gene (reference sequence). Trimming cost V 0 bases and J 2 bases; bases outside gene matches: 1. Drawing the rest from reference TRBV7-9 and TRBJ2-1, the complete variable domain is DTGVSQNPRHKITKRGQNVTFRCDPISEHNRLYWYRQTLGQGPEFLTYFQNEAQLEKSRLLSDRFSAERPKGSFSTLEIQRTEQGDSAMYLCASSLAGGPYNEQFFGPGTRLTVL.

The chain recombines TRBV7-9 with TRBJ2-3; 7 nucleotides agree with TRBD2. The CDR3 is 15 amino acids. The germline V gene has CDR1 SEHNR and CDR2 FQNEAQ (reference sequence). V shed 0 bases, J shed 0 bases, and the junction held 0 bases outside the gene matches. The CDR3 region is CASSLASGSTDTQYF. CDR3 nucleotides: TGTGCCAGCAGCTTAGCTAGCGGGAGCACAGATACGCAGTATTTT. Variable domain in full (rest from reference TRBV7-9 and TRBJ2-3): DTGVSQNPRHKITKRGQNVTFRCDPISEHNRLYWYRQTLGQGPEFLTYFQNEAQLEKSRLLSDRFSAERPKGSFSTLEIQRTEQGDSAMYLCASSLASGSTDTQYFGPGTRLTVL.

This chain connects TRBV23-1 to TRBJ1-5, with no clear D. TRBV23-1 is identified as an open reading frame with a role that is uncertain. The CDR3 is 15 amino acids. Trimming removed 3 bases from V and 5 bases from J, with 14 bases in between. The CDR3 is CASSHYCLGDQPQHF. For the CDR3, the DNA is TGCGCCAGCAGTCACTACTGTTTGGGCGATCAGCCCCAGCATTTT.

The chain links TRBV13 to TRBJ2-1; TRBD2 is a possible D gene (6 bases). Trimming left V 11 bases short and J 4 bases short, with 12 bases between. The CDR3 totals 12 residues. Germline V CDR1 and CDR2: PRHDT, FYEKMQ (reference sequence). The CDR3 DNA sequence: TGTGCCGGAGGGCGGAGATACAATGAGCAGTTCTTC. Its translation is CAGGRRYNEQFF.

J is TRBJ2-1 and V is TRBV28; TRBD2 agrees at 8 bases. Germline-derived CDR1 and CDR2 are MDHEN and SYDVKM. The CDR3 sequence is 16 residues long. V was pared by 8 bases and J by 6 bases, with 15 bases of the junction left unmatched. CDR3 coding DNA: TGTGCCAGCTACCCTATTTATGGACTAGCAGTCAATGAGCAGTTCTTC. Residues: CASYPIYGLAVNEQFF. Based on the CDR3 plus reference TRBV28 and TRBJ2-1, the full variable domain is DVKVTQSSRYLVKRTGEKVFLECVQDMDHENMFWYRQDPGLGLRLIYFSYDVKMKEKGDIPEGYSVSREKKERFSLILESASTNQTSMYLCASYPIYGLAVNEQFFGPGTRLTVL.

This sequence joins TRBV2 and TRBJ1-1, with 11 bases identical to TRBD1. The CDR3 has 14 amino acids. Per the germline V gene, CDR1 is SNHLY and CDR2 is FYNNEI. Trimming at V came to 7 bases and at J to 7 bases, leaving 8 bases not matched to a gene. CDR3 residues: CASTAGTGGIEAFF. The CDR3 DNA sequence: TGTGCCAGCACCGCGGGGACAGGGGGAATTGAAGCTTTCTTT.

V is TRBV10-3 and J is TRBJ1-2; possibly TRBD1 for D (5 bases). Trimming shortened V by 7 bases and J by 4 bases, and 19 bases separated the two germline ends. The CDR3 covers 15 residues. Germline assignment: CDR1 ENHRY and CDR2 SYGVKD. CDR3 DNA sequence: TGTGCCATCACTAGGAGCGACGGGCAGGGCTATGGCTACACCTTC. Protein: CAITRSDGQGYGYTF.

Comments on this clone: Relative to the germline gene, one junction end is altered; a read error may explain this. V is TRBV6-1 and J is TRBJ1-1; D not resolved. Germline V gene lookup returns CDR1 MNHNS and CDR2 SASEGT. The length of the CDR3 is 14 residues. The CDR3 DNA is TGTGCCAGCAGTCGGGAATTAAGGGCCACTGAAGATTTCTTT. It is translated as CASSRELRATEDFF.

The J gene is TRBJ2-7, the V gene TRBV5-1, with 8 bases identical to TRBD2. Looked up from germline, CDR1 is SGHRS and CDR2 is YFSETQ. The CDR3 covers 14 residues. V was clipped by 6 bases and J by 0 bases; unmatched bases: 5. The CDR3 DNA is TGCGCCAGCACCAAAACTAGCGGCTCCTACGAGCAGTACTTC. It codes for CASTKTSGSYEQYF. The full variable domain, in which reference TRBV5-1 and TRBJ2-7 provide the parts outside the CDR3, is KAGVTQTPRYLIKTRGQQVTLSCSPISGHRSVSWYQQTPGQGLQFLFEYFSETQRNKGNFPGRFSGRQFSNSRSEMNVSTLELGDSALYLCASTKTSGSYEQYFGPGTRLTVT.

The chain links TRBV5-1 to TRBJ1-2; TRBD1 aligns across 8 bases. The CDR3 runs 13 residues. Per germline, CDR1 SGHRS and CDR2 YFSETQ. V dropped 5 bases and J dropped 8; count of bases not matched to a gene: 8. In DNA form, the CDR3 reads TGCGCCAGCAGTCCAGGACAGGGCGAGGGCTACACCTTC. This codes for CASSPGQGEGYTF. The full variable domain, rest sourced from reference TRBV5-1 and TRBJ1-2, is KAGVTQTPRYLIKTRGQQVTLSCSPISGHRSVSWYQQTPGQGLQFLFEYFSETQRNKGNFPGRFSGRQFSNSRSEMNVSTLELGDSALYLCASSPGQGEGYTFGSGTRLTVV.

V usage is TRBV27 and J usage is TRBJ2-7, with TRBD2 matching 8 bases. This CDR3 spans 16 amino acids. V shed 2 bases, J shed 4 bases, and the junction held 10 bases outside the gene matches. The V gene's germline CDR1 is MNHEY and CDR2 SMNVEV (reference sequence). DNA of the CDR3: TGTGCCAGCAGTTTAAATCCTACTAGCGGTCTTTACGAGCAGTACTTC. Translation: CASSLNPTSGLYEQYF.

The CDR3 here is CARSLKDSANYGYTF. CDR3 DNA sequence: TGTGCCAGAAGCCTGAAGGACAGCGCTAACTATGGCTACACCTTC. The chain recombines TRBV5-3 with TRBJ1-2; a weak D match, TRBD1 (6 bases). TRBV5-3 is placed among ORFs of uncertain function. Trimming took 4 bases from V and 0 from J, leaving 13 bases between them. The length of the CDR3 is 15 residues.

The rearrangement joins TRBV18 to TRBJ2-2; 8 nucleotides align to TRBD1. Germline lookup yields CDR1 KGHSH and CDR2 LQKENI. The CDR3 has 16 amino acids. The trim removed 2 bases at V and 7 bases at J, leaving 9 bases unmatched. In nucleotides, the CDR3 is TGTGCCAGCTCACCATTGACAGGGGCGGCGAGCGGGGAGCTGTTTTTT. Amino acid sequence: CASSPLTGAASGELFF.

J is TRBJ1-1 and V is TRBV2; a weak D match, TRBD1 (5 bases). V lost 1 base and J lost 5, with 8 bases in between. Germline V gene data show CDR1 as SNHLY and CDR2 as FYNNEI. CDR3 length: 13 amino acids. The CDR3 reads CASSEEGQTEAFF. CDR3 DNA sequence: TGTGCCAGCAGTGAAGAGGGGCAGACTGAAGCTTTCTTT.

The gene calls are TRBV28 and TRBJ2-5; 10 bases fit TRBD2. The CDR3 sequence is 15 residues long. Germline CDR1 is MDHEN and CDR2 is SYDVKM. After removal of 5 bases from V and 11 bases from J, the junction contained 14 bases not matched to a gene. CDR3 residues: CASSPLPTSGLGQYF. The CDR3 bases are TGTGCCAGCAGTCCTCTTCCGACTAGCGGGCTTGGGCAGTACTTC.

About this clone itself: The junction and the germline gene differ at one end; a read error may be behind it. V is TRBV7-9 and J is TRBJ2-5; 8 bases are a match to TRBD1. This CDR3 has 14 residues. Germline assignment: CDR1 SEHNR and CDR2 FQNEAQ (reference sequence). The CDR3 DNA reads TGTGCCAGCAGTTTAGGACAGGGCTGGGAGACCCAGTACTTC. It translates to CASSLGQGWETQYF. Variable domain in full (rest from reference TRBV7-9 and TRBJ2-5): DTGVSQNPRHKITKRGQNVTFRCDPISEHNRLYWYRQTLGQGPEFLTYFQNEAQLEKSRLLSDRFSAERPKGSFSTLEIQRTEQGDSAMYLCASSLGQGWETQYFGPGTRLLVL.

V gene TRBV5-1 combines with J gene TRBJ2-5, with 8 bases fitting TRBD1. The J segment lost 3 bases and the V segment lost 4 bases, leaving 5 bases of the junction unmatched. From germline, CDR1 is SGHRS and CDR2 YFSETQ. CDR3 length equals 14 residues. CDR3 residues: CASSRTGREETQYF. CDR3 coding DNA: TGCGCCAGCAGCCGGACAGGGCGGGAAGAGACCCAGTACTTC. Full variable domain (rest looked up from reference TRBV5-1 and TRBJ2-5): KAGVTQTPRYLIKTRGQQVTLSCSPISGHRSVSWYQQTPGQGLQFLFEYFSETQRNKGNFPGRFSGRQFSNSRSEMNVSTLELGDSALYLCASSRTGREETQYFGPGTRLLVL.

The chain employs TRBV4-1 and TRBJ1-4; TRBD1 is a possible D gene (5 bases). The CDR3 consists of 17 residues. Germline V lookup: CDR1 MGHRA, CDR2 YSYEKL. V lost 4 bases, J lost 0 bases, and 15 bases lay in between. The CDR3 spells CASSPTFGQATNEKLFF. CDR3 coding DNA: TGCGCCAGCAGCCCTACATTCGGACAAGCAACTAATGAAAAACTGTTTTTT.

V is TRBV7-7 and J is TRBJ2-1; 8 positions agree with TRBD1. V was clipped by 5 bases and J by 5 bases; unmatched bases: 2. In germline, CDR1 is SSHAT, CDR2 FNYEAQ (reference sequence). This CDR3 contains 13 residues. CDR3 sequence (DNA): TGTGCCAGCAGCCCACAGGGGGACAATGAGCAGTTCTTC. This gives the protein CASSPQGDNEQFF.